Below, one T cell receptor beta chain is given with its context. As yet, its antigen is unknown. Some clones are missing from TCRdb's copy, which holds only in-frame ones; the method was immunoSEQ multiplex PCR. The table shows 140,000 or so clones, with about 91% occurring only once. The CDR3 contains 16 residues. Looked up from germline, CDR1 is LGHNT and CDR2 is FRNRAP. The V end lost 3 bases, the J end lost 8 bases, and 20 bases lay between the germline ends. This entry comes from a study of T cell responses to AZD1222 COVID-19 vaccine. Findings and limits, study-wide: Donor demographics were predominantly white British with a female majority; clonal diversity may be underestimated.

The sample here was peripheral blood, taken on day 0 of AZD1222 vaccination. This clonotype originated in an adult in good health. V gene TRBV12-5 combines with J gene TRBJ2-4; D possibly corresponds to TRBD2 (7 bases). The CDR3 reads CASGFRGARDWDIQYF. In DNA form, the CDR3 reads TGTGCTAGTGGTTTTCGGGGGGCTAGGGATTGGGACATTCAGTACTTC.